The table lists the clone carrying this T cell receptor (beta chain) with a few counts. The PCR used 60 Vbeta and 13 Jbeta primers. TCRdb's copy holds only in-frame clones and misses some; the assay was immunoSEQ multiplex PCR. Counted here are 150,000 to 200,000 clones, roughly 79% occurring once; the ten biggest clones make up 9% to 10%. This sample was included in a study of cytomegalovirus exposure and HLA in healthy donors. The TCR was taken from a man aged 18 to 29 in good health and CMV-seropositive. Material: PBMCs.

Here the CDR3 DNA reads TGCGCCAGCAGCTTGCAAGGGGATGACACAGATACGCAGTATTTT. It specifies CASSLQGDDTDTQYF. The chain employs TRBV5-1 and TRBJ2-3; perhaps TRBD1 as D (5 bases). The V gene lost 1 base and the J gene lost 2 bases, with 11 bases spanning the gap. The germline CDR1 and CDR2 sequences are SGHRS and YFSETQ. The CDR3 is made up of 15 amino acids.